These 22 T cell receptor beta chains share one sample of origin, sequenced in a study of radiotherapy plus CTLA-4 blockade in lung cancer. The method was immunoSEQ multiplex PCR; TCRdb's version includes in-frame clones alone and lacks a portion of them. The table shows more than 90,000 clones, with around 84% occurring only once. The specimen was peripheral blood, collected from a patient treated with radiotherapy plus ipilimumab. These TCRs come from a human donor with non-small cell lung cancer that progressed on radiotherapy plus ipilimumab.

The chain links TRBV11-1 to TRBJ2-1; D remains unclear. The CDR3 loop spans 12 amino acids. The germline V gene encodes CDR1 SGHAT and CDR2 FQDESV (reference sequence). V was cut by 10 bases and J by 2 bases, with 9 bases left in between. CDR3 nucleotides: TGTGCCACCTCGGCGCCCTACAATGAGCAGTTCTTC. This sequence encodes CATSAPYNEQFF.

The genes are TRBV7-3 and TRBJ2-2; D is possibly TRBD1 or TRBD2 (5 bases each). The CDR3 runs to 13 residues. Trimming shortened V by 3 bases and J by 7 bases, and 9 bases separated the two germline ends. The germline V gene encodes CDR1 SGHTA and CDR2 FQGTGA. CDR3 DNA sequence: TGTGCCAGCAGCTTGGGGACGAACGGGGAGCTGTTTTTT. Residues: CASSLGTNGELFF.

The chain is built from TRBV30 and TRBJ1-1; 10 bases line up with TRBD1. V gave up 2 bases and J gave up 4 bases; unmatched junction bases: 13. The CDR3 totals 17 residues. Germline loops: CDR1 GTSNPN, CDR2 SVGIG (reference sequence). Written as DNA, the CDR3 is TGTGCCTGGAGTCCCGGGACAGGGGTGCGAGGTCGCACTGAAGCTTTCTTT. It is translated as CAWSPGTGVRGRTEAFF.

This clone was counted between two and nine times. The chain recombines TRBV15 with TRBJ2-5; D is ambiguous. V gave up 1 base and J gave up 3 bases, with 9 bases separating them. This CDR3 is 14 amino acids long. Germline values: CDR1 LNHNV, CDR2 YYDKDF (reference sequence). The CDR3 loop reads CATSRATTEETQYF. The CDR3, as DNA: TGTGCCACCAGCAGAGCCACTACAGAAGAGACCCAGTACTTC.

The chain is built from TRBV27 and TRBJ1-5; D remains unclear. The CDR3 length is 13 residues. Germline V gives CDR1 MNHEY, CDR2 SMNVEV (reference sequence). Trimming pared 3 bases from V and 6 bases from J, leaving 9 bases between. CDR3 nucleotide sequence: TGTGCCAGCAGTTTTGGGGAGCGTCAGCCCCAGCATTTT. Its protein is CASSFGERQPQHF.

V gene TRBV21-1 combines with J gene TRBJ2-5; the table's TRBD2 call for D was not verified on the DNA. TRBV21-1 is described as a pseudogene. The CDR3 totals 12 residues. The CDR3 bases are TGTGCCAGCAGCAAACGAGGGGAGACCCAGTACTTC. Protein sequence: CASSKRGETQYF.

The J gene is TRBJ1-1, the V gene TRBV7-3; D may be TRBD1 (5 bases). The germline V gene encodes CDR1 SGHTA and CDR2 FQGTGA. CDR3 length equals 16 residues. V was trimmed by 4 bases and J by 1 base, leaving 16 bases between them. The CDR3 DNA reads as TGTGCCAGCAGCTCCGGGGGTACCCTATCGAACACTGAAGCTTTCTTT. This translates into CASSSGGTLSNTEAFF.

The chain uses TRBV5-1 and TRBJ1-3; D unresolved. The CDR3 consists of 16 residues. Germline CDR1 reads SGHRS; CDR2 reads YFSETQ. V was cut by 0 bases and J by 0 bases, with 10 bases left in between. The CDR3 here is CASSLGHRSSGNTIYF. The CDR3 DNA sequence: TGCGCCAGCAGCTTGGGCCACCGGAGCTCTGGAAACACCATATATTTT.

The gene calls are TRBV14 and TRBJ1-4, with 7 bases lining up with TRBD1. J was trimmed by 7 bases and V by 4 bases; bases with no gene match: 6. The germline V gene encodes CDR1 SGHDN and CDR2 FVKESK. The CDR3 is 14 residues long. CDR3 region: CASSPTTGFEKLFF. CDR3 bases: TGTGCCAGCAGCCCTACGACAGGGTTTGAAAAACTGTTTTTT. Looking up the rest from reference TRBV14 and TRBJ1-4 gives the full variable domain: EAGVTQFPSHSVIEKGQTVTLRCDPISGHDNLYWYRRVMGKEIKFLLHFVKESKQDESGMPNNRFLAERTGGTYSTLKVQPAELEDSGVYFCASSPTTGFEKLFFGSGTQLSVL.

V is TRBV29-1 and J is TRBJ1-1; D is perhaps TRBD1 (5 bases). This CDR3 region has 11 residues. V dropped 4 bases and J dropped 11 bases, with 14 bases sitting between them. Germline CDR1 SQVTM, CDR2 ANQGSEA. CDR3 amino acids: CSVGHGAGAFF. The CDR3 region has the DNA TGCAGCGTTGGTCATGGGGCAGGGGCTTTCTTT.

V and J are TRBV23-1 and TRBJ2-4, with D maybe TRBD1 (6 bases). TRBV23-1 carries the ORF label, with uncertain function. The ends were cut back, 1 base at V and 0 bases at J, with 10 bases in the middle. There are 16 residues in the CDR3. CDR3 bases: TGCGCCAGCAGTCAATGGGACACACTAGCCAAAAACATTCAGTACTTC. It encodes CASSQWDTLAKNIQYF.

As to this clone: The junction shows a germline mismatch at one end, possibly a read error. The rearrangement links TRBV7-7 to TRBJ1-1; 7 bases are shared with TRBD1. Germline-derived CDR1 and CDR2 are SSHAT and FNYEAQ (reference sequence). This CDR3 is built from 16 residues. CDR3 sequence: CASSLSTGRFGTEAFF. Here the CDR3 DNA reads TGTGCTAGCAGCCTGTCGACAGGGAGGTTTGGCACTGAAGCTTTCTTT.

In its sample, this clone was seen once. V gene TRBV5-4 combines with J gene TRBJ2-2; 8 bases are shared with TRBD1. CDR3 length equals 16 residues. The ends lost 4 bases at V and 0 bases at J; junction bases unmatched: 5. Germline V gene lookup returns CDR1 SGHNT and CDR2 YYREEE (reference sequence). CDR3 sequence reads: CASSLSQGANTGELFF. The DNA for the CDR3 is TGTGCCAGCAGCCTGTCACAGGGGGCGAACACCGGGGAGCTGTTTTTT.

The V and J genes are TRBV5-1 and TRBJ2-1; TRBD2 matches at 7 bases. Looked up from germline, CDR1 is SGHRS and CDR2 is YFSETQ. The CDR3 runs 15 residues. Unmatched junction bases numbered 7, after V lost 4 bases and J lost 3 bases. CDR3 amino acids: CASSPAAGIYNEQFF. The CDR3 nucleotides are TGCGCCAGCAGCCCAGCAGCGGGAATCTACAATGAGCAGTTCTTC. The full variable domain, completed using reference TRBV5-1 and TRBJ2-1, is KAGVTQTPRYLIKTRGQQVTLSCSPISGHRSVSWYQQTPGQGLQFLFEYFSETQRNKGNFPGRFSGRQFSNSRSEMNVSTLELGDSALYLCASSPAAGIYNEQFFGPGTRLTVL.

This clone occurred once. The CDR3 nucleotides are TGTGCCAGCAGCCAAGAATTTAACGCAGATACGCAGTATTTT. Translation: CASSQEFNADTQYF. V gene TRBV4-2 combines with J gene TRBJ2-3; unclear D gene. Germline CDR1 and CDR2: LGHNA and YNFKEQ. The CDR3 sequence is 14 residues long. V dropped 0 bases and J dropped 4 bases, with 8 bases sitting between them.

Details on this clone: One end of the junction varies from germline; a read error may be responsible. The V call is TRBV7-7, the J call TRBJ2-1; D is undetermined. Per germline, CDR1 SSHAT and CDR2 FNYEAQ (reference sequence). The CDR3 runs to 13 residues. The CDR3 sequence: CASSLVREGEQFF. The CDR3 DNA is TGTGCTAGCAGCTTAGTTAGAGAAGGGGAGCAGTTCTTC.

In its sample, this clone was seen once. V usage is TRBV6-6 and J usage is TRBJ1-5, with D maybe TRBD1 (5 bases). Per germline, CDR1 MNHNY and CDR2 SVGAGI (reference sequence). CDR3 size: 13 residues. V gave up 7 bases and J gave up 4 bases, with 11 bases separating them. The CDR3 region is CASNVQANQPQHF. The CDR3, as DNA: TGTGCCAGCAACGTACAGGCTAATCAGCCCCAGCATTTT.

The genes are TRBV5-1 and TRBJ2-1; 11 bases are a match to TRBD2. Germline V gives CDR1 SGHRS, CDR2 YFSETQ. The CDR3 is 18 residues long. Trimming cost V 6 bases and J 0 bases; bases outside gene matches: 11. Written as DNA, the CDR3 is TGCGCCAGCAAAGGAGAGGGACTAGCGGCTTCCTCCTACAATGAGCAGTTCTTC. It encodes CASKGEGLAASSYNEQFF.

The CDR3 loop is CASSQAAGRRGTQYF. The DNA of the CDR3 is TGCGCCAGCAGCCAAGCGGCGGGTCGGCGGGGTACGCAGTATTTT. The chain is built from TRBV4-1 and TRBJ2-3, with D tentatively TRBD2 (6 bases). Deletions cut 1 base from V and 8 bases from J, with 16 bases between. This CDR3 has 15 residues. Germline CDR1 reads MGHRA; CDR2 reads YSYEKL.

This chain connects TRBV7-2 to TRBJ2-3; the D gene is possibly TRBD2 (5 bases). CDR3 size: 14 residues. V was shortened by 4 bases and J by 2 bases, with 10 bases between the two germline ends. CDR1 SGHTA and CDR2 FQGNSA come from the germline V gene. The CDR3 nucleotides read TGTGCCAGCAGCTCTAGACGGGACACAGATACGCAGTATTTT. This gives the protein CASSSRRDTDTQYF.

The CDR3 sequence: CASSQGTSYTGELFF. CDR3 in DNA: TGCGCCAGCAGCCAAGGGACATCCTACACCGGGGAGCTGTTTTTT. The chain uses TRBV4-1 and TRBJ2-2; weak D call: TRBD1 (5 bases). There are 15 residues in the CDR3. With 1 base removed from V and 3 bases from J, the gap between germline ends came to 9 bases. CDR1 is MGHRA and CDR2 is YSYEKL in the germline V gene.

The DNA for the CDR3 is TGTGCCAGCAGCGCCGGGACCGACCTCTATGGCTACACCTTC. Protein sequence: CASSAGTDLYGYTF. The chain combines TRBV11-2 with TRBJ1-2; a weak D match, TRBD1 (5 bases). Trimming left V 5 bases short and J 4 bases short, with 14 bases between. The germline V gene has CDR1 SGHAT and CDR2 FQNNGV. The CDR3 loop spans 14 amino acids.